This TCR beta chain was retrieved from a study of OX40 agonist ivuxolimab in advanced cancers. The wider study: Participants could have had prior anti-PD-1, anti-PD-L1 or anti-CTLA-4 therapy, and about 40% had some. There were three patients with partial responses, one having hepatocellular carcinoma and two cutaneous melanoma.

Germline CDR1 MNHEY, CDR2 SVGAGI. This CDR3 spans 16 amino acids. Unmatched junction bases numbered 5, after V lost 2 bases and J lost 2 bases. Only in-frame clones appear in the TCRdb table, and some are missing; sequencing was by immunoSEQ multiplex PCR. The sample yields 70,000 or so clones, about 90% seen once. With respect to this clone: Its antigen is unknown.

The investigators sampled blood at baseline, at cycle 4 day 1, and at cycle 7 day 1. Findings and caveats of the study: Near-lowest levels of clonal expansion characterized partial responders at 0.1-3.0 mg/kg.

The specimen was CD4+ or CD8+ T cells sorted from blood, collected in a trial of the OX40 agonist ivuxolimab. V and J are TRBV6-5 and TRBJ2-1; TRBD1 matches at 8 bases. This receptor was identified in an adult with an advanced solid tumor such as melanoma, head and neck, liver or kidney cancer. The CDR3 DNA reads TGTGCCAGCAGTTACAGACAGGGGAAACCCTACAATGAGCAGTTCTTC. Translation: CASSYRQGKPYNEQFF.